This T cell receptor beta chain was identified in a study of shared clonotypes between healthy human individuals. The CDR3 is 16 amino acids. From germline, CDR1 is MGHDK and CDR2 SYGVNS. Trimming cost V 1 base and J 0 bases, with 11 bases left between them. Whole-study findings and limits: Rarefaction indicated that sorted-subset sequencing remained incomplete although depth was large.

On this clone: Its matching antigen is unknown.

TCRdb's table, derived via immunoSEQ multiplex PCR, lists solely in-frame clones and lacks some. The data hold some 740,000 clones, with 80% to 95% observed a single time. Naive CD8 isolation took CD45RO-negative cells positively selected for CCR7 and excluded terminally differentiated effector memory CD45RA+ cells. This chain links TRBV25-1 with TRBJ2-3; D gene unclear. This sequence was found in a man under 40 in good health. Sequencing input: naive CD8+ T cells sorted from blood. The CDR3 loop reads CASSELGGVSTDTQYF. Here the CDR3 DNA reads TGTGCCAGCAGTGAATTGGGCGGAGTTAGCACAGATACGCAGTATTTT.